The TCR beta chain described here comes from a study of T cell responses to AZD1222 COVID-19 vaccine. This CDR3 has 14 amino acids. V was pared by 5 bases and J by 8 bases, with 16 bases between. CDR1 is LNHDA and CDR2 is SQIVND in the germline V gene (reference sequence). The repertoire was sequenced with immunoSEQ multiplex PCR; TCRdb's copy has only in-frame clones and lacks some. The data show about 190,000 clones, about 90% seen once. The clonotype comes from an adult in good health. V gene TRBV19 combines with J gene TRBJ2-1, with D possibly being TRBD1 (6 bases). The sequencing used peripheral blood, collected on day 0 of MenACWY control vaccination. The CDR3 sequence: CASSSYRDFYEQFF. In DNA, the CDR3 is TGTGCCAGTAGTTCTTACAGGGATTTCTATGAGCAGTTCTTC.